The clone carrying this T cell receptor beta chain is labeled medium-sized. Its antigen is not identified. The data belong to a study of T cells in localized non-small cell lung cancer. Adjacent lung lacking atypia came from at least 2 cm beyond the tumor margin. The data were produced by immunoSEQ multiplex PCR, yet TCRdb's version contains in-frame clones alone and is incomplete. The sample holds a few thousand clones; approximately 33% are singletons and the top ten take approximately 9.4%. Whole-study findings and limits: Adjacent lung exhibited a median of approximately 59 among the 100 most abundant tumor clones. It was uninvolved adjacent lung that showed the highest T cell clonality, exceeding tumor. Sequencing was limited to one tumor region, leaving the possibility of heterogeneity open.

This specimen was normal lung tissue next to the tumor, taken before any cancer treatment. This receptor was identified in a female donor aged 60 or older with stage I squamous cell lung carcinoma.

This CDR3 is CASSPRGLAGESYEQYF. CDR3 coding DNA: TGCGCCAGCAGCCCTAGGGGACTAGCGGGAGAATCCTACGAGCAGTACTTC. V and J are TRBV4-1 and TRBJ2-7, with 14 positions matching TRBD2. In germline, CDR1 is MGHRA, CDR2 YSYEKL. V gave up 4 bases and J gave up 1 base; unmatched junction bases: 6. CDR3 size: 17 residues.